The following is a T cell receptor beta chain sequence with its context. Its antigen is still unknown. Using immunoSEQ multiplex PCR, the repertoire was profiled, and TCRdb retains in-frame clones only, with some absent. Of more than 90,000 clones listed, over 60% are singletons. CDR1 SEHNR and CDR2 FQNEAQ come from the germline V gene (reference sequence). Deletions cut 2 bases from V and 6 bases from J, with 16 bases between. This CDR3 is built from 15 residues. The record originates from a study of PD-1 blockade in mismatch repair-deficient tumors. Background on the study: Patients had roughly twelve mismatch repair-deficient cancer types, all previously treated and progressing.

Mismatch repair deficiency was confirmed in all patients, by PCR or immunohistochemistry. Three pembrolizumab responders had their TCRs sequenced. Points from the study as a whole: Rapid post-treatment expansion, then contraction, generally preceding radiologic response, marked tumor-resident clones.

The rearrangement joins TRBV7-9 to TRBJ1-2; D perhaps matches TRBD1 (6 bases). This TCR was sampled from an adult with mismatch repair-deficient cancer. Material: peripheral blood, obtained 60 weeks after starting pembrolizumab. In DNA form, the CDR3 reads TGTGCCAGCAGCTTAAAAACAACAGGGTATGATGGCTACACCTTC. Amino acids: CASSLKTTGYDGYTF.